The clone carrying this TCR beta chain appeared a few times. No antigen is known for it. V lost 5 bases to trimming and J lost 6 bases, with 17 bases between them. CDR3 size: 14 residues. Germline V gene lookup returns CDR1 SGHDT and CDR2 YYEEEE. The table came from immunoSEQ multiplex PCR; TCRdb's copy has only in-frame clones and leaves some out. In the table there are roughly 500,000 clones, 75% to 85% of which are singletons. This specimen belongs to a study of shared clonotypes between healthy human individuals. Study overall: Donors consisted of a couple of women and a few men between 18 and 49. Overall study findings and caveats: Represented diversity, genetic and exposure-history alike, was limited by few donors.

This clonotype was obtained from a woman in her thirties or forties in good health. Some clones in this sample may be carry-over from other donors' samples. The chain has TRBV5-6 and TRBJ1-1, with D uncertain. What was sequenced was PBMCs. The CDR3 DNA is TGTGCCAGCAGTTCGGGTAGGCCGATCGCTGAAGCTTTCTTT. Residues: CASSSGRPIAEAFF.